Listed below are T cell receptor beta chains from one sample, sequenced in a study of response to subunit inactivated influenza vaccine. TCRdb recomputed calls from the RT-PCR reads with MiXCR, one row per CDR3 protein. The table shows roughly 520,000 distinct CDR3 sequences, with roughly 27% occurring only once. The specimen comprised CD4+ T cells sorted from PBMCs, sampled more than 4 days after vaccination. These receptors originate from a man aged 50 to 60 who received an inactivated influenza vaccine. The CDR3 runs from the conserved cysteine through the conserved F or W. The order of the fields is V gene, J gene, clone size, D gene, CDR3 protein, CDR3 DNA. D genes are given only for firm matches. Not all rows give a size; the values are once, few, many and, for expanded clones, a class.

V gene: TRBV27; J gene: TRBJ2-1; clone size: many; D gene: NA; CDR3 protein: CASSFGWVGLNEQFF; CDR3 DNA: TGTGCCAGCAGTTTCGGTTGGGTAGGGTTGAATGAGCAGTTCTTC
V gene: TRBV11-3; J gene: TRBJ2-3; clone size: NA; D gene: TRBD1; CDR3 protein: CASSTGTGGITDTQYF; CDR3 DNA: TGTGCCAGCAGCACAGGGACAGGGGGCATCACAGATACGCAGTATTTT
V gene: TRBV12-3/TRBV12-4; J gene: TRBJ2-3; clone size: NA; D gene: NA; CDR3 protein: CASSLGWGDKGTDTQYF; CDR3 DNA: TGTGCCAGCAGTTTAGGTTGGGGGGATAAAGGTACAGATACGCAGTATTTT
V gene: TRBV7-3; J gene: TRBJ2-3; clone size: NA; D gene: NA; CDR3 protein: CASSLSQGPDTQYF; CDR3 DNA: TGTGCCAGCAGCTTAAGCCAGGGCCCGGATACGCAGTATTTT
V gene: TRBV25-1; J gene: TRBJ2-7; clone size: few; D gene: NA; CDR3 protein: CASSDSGREKQYF; CDR3 DNA: TGTGCCAGCAGTGATTCGGGGCGCGAAAAGCAGTACTTC
V gene: TRBV11-2; J gene: TRBJ1-5; clone size: few; D gene: NA; CDR3 protein: CASSEQGLGNQPQHF; CDR3 DNA: TGTGCCAGCAGTGAACAGGGCTTGGGCAATCAGCCCCAGCATTTT
V gene: TRBV20-1; J gene: TRBJ2-7; clone size: few; D gene: NA; CDR3 protein: CSATDSSYEQYF; CDR3 DNA: TGCAGTGCTACGGACAGCTCCTACGAGCAGTACTTC
V gene: TRBV20-1; J gene: TRBJ2-7; clone size: NA; D gene: TRBD1; CDR3 protein: CSASVTGTGYYEQYF; CDR3 DNA: TGCAGTGCTAGCGTAACCGGGACAGGGTACTACGAGCAGTACTTC
V gene: TRBV5-1; J gene: TRBJ2-7; clone size: NA; D gene: NA; CDR3 protein: CASSLDGSTYEQYF; CDR3 DNA: TGCGCCAGCAGCTTGGATGGGTCAACCTACGAGCAGTACTTC
V gene: TRBV5-1; J gene: TRBJ2-6; clone size: NA; D gene: NA; CDR3 protein: CASSLTQGQISGANVLTF; CDR3 DNA: TGCGCCAGCAGCTTGACGCAGGGACAAATCTCTGGGGCCAACGTCCTGACTTTC
V gene: TRBV12-3/TRBV12-4; J gene: TRBJ2-7; clone size: NA; D gene: TRBD2; CDR3 protein: CASSPLGGRGVQYF; CDR3 DNA: TGTGCCAGCAGTCCCCTGGGGGGGAGGGGAGTACAGTACTTC
V gene: TRBV4-2; J gene: TRBJ2-6; clone size: few; D gene: TRBD1; CDR3 protein: CASSQDPHRGGSGANVLTF; CDR3 DNA: TGTGCCAGCAGCCAAGACCCCCACAGGGGTGGCTCTGGGGCCAACGTCCTGACTTTC
V gene: TRBV25-1; J gene: TRBJ2-2; clone size: NA; D gene: NA; CDR3 protein: CASSHGSARGTGELFF; CDR3 DNA: TGTGCCAGCAGCCATGGTTCCGCCCGTGGCACCGGGGAGCTGTTTTTT
V gene: TRBV29-1; J gene: TRBJ1-1; clone size: NA; D gene: NA; CDR3 protein: CSVDSEAFF; CDR3 DNA: TGCAGCGTTGACAGTGAAGCTTTCTTT
V gene: TRBV30; J gene: TRBJ2-7; clone size: NA; D gene: TRBD1; CDR3 protein: CACSLGQGGEQYF; CDR3 DNA: TGTGCCTGTTCTCTGGGACAGGGAGGAGAGCAGTACTTC
V gene: TRBV5-1; J gene: TRBJ2-3; clone size: NA; D gene: NA; CDR3 protein: CATTVSAGTDTQYF; CDR3 DNA: TGCGCCACCACTGTCAGCGCGGGCACAGATACGCAGTATTTT
V gene: TRBV20-1; J gene: TRBJ2-3; clone size: few; D gene: NA; CDR3 protein: CSARSGQGIDTQYF; CDR3 DNA: TGCAGTGCTAGATCGGGTCAGGGGATAGATACGCAGTATTTT
V gene: TRBV6-2/TRBV6-3; J gene: TRBJ2-5; clone size: few; D gene: NA; CDR3 protein: CASSRTPASAVEETQYF; CDR3 DNA: TGTGCCAGCAGTCGAACGCCCGCTAGCGCCGTAGAAGAGACCCAGTACTTC
V gene: TRBV3-1; J gene: TRBJ2-4; clone size: few; D gene: NA; CDR3 protein: CASSQEQGNIQYF; CDR3 DNA: TGTGCCAGCAGCCAAGAGCAGGGAAACATTCAGTACTTC
V gene: TRBV29-1; J gene: TRBJ2-5; clone size: few; D gene: NA; CDR3 protein: CSVSSGTQETQYF; CDR3 DNA: TGCAGCGTTTCTTCCGGGACTCAAGAGACCCAGTACTTC
V gene: TRBV29-1; J gene: TRBJ2-3; clone size: NA; D gene: NA; CDR3 protein: CSVEVLGGKQYF; CDR3 DNA: TGCAGCGTTGAAGTACTAGGGGGAAAGCAGTATTTT
V gene: TRBV4-2; J gene: TRBJ2-3; clone size: NA; D gene: TRBD1; CDR3 protein: CASSQEPGQGANTDTQYF; CDR3 DNA: TGTGCCAGCAGCCAAGAACCAGGACAGGGGGCTAACACAGATACGCAGTATTTT
V gene: TRBV4-2; J gene: TRBJ2-1; clone size: few; D gene: TRBD2; CDR3 protein: CASSQDGSGGPAEQFF; CDR3 DNA: TGTGCCAGCAGCCAAGATGGATCGGGAGGGCCCGCTGAGCAGTTCTTC
V gene: TRBV5-1; J gene: TRBJ1-6; clone size: few; D gene: NA; CDR3 protein: CASSPTAFSYNSPLHF; CDR3 DNA: TGCGCCAGCAGCCCGACAGCCTTCTCCTATAATTCACCCCTCCACTTT
V gene: TRBV18; J gene: TRBJ2-7; clone size: NA; D gene: TRBD2; CDR3 protein: CASSPTNGEGEQYF; CDR3 DNA: TGTGCCAGCTCACCAACCAACGGGGAGGGCGAGCAGTACTTC
V gene: TRBV20-1; J gene: TRBJ2-1; clone size: NA; D gene: NA; CDR3 protein: CSAREGPSVQRNEQFF; CDR3 DNA: TGCAGTGCTAGAGAGGGGCCTAGCGTACAACGAAATGAGCAGTTCTTC
V gene: TRBV7-9; J gene: TRBJ2-3; clone size: NA; D gene: TRBD1; CDR3 protein: CASSHRTGDNTDTQYF; CDR3 DNA: TGTGCCAGCAGCCATAGGACAGGGGACAACACAGATACGCAGTATTTT
V gene: TRBV10-3; J gene: TRBJ2-5; clone size: NA; D gene: TRBD1; CDR3 protein: CAISRRQGQETQYF; CDR3 DNA: TGTGCCATCAGCCGTCGACAGGGTCAAGAGACCCAGTACTTC
V gene: TRBV5-1; J gene: TRBJ2-5; clone size: few; D gene: TRBD2; CDR3 protein: CASSLAGGETTQYF; CDR3 DNA: TGCGCCAGCAGCTTGGCCGGGGGGGAGACGACCCAGTACTTC
V gene: TRBV5-5; J gene: TRBJ2-4; clone size: NA; D gene: NA; CDR3 protein: CASQIGGTKNIQYF; CDR3 DNA: TGTGCCAGTCAGATCGGCGGTACCAAAAACATTCAGTACTTC
V gene: TRBV7-2; J gene: TRBJ2-1; clone size: NA; D gene: TRBD2; CDR3 protein: CASSLTLAGAYNEQFF; CDR3 DNA: TGTGCCAGCAGCTTAACGCTAGCGGGCGCCTACAATGAGCAGTTCTTC
V gene: TRBV20-1; J gene: TRBJ2-1; clone size: NA; D gene: NA; CDR3 protein: CSAVLPLGGRTYNEQFF; CDR3 DNA: TGCAGTGCAGTTCTTCCCCTTGGGGGGAGAACCTACAATGAGCAGTTCTTC
V gene: TRBV7-2; J gene: TRBJ2-1; clone size: few; D gene: TRBD2; CDR3 protein: CASSQQAGVRNEQFF; CDR3 DNA: TGTGCCAGCAGCCAGCAAGCGGGAGTACGCAATGAGCAGTTCTTC